Each of the 27 T cell receptor beta chains below was sequenced from the same sample in a study of regulatory T cells in long-lasting Graves disease. Library construction for TCR beta used iRepertoire HTBI primers and Arm-PCR of CDR3 regions. MiXCR, applied by TCRdb to the multiplex PCR reads, yields one record per CDR3 protein. The data show around 460,000 distinct CDR3 sequences, with 12% to 15% seen just once and about a sixth held by the top ten. As to time point: newly diagnosed GD, antithyroid drugs for less than 3 months. Researchers made the TCR library from RNA that was extracted from PBMCs. These data also formed part of another study, on T cells in Graves' hyperthyroidism and ophthalmopathy.

This material consisted of peripheral blood mononuclear cells (PBMCs), taken at new diagnosis, from a patient treated with antithyroid drugs. Source of these receptors: a woman aged 45-60 years with Graves disease.

The chain carries TRBV19 and TRBJ1-1; TRBD1 is a possible D gene (5 bases). The germline V gene has CDR1 LNHDA and CDR2 SQIVND (reference sequence). Between the trimmed V and J ends, which lost 7 bases and 4 bases, there was a span of 16 bases. The CDR3 is 14 amino acids. The CDR3 sequence: CASTWTGGGTEAFF. In DNA, the CDR3 is TGTGCCAGTACTTGGACGGGGGGTGGCACTGAAGCTTTCTTT.

The V and J genes are TRBV6-2 or TRBV6-3 and TRBJ2-1, with D maybe TRBD1 (6 bases). The CDR3 covers 16 residues. Germline V lookup: CDR1 MNHEY, CDR2 SVGEGT. With 2 bases removed from V and 1 base from J, the gap between germline ends came to 12 bases. CDR3 loop: CASSYDGTPSYNEQFF. For the CDR3, the DNA is TGTGCCAGCAGTTACGACGGGACACCTTCCTACAATGAGCAGTTCTTC.

The chain uses TRBV6-2 or TRBV6-3 and TRBJ2-1, with 9 bases identical to TRBD2. V shed 5 bases, J shed 5 bases, and the junction held 10 bases outside the gene matches. The germline V gene encodes CDR1 MNHEY and CDR2 SVGEGT. The CDR3 is made up of 16 amino acids. The CDR3 protein is CASSPQGSGSHNEQFF. The CDR3 coding sequence is TGTGCCAGCAGTCCCCAGGGTAGCGGGAGCCACAATGAGCAGTTCTTC.

This clonotype was recorded many times. J is TRBJ2-5 and V is TRBV20-1; 8 positions agree with TRBD1. The CDR3 is made up of 15 amino acids. Germline trimming cut 0 bases from V and 5 bases from J; bases unmatched to any gene: 8. Germline loops: CDR1 DFQATT, CDR2 SNEGSKA (reference sequence). The chain's CDR3 is CSAREGRGLWETQYF. CDR3 DNA: TGCAGTGCTAGAGAGGGCAGGGGGCTTTGGGAGACCCAGTACTTC.

The sample holds many counts of this clonotype. The chain is built from TRBV13 and TRBJ2-7; TRBD1 aligns across 9 bases. The CDR3 runs 15 residues. J lost 1 base, V lost 4 bases, and 5 bases had no gene match. Looked up from germline, CDR1 is PRHDT and CDR2 is FYEKMQ (reference sequence). The CDR3 sequence: CASSYTGGASYEQYF. The CDR3 DNA sequence: TGTGCCAGCAGCTACACAGGGGGCGCTTCCTACGAGCAGTACTTC.

This rearrangement joins TRBV27 to TRBJ2-7; 8 nucleotides line up with TRBD2. V lost 3 bases, J lost 0 bases, and 1 base stayed unmatched. Germline V gives CDR1 MNHEY, CDR2 SMNVEV (reference sequence). This CDR3 is built from 14 residues. DNA of the CDR3: TGTGCCAGCAGTTTTAGCGGGACCTCCTACGAGCAGTACTTC. Translating it yields CASSFSGTSYEQYF.

This clonotype was seen ten or more times. The CDR3 region has the DNA TGTGCCAGCAGTCCACTCCAGGGGGCGTTTAGCAATCAGCCCCAGCATTTT. Its protein product is CASSPLQGAFSNQPQHF. The chain couples TRBV28 to TRBJ1-5, with 8 bases that match TRBD1. With 5 bases clipped from V and 0 bases from J, the junction kept 9 bases outside the gene matches. CDR1 is MDHEN, CDR2 SYDVKM, per germline. The CDR3 extends over 17 amino acids.

This clonotype was picked up a small number of times. The chain uses TRBV12-3 or TRBV12-4 and TRBJ2-3, with a weak D call TRBD2 (6 bases). This CDR3 spans 14 amino acids. V was cut by 6 bases and J by 1 base, with 11 bases left in between. The CDR3 protein is CASRTRGGTDTQYF. The CDR3 region has the DNA TGTGCCAGCAGGACTAGAGGGGGCACAGATACGCAGTATTTT.

This chain links TRBV11-3 with TRBJ2-6, with a tentative D call TRBD1 (6 bases). The CDR3 is made up of 17 amino acids. CDR1 and CDR2 from the germline V gene are SGHNT and YENEEA. V shed 5 bases and J shed 0 bases, with 14 bases lying between them. DNA for the CDR3: TGTGCCAGCAGCCCCGGACAGTTGAGCTCTGGGGCCAACGTCCTGACTTTC. Translation: CASSPGQLSSGANVLTF.

In its sample, this clonotype was seen many times. V is TRBV7-9 and J is TRBJ2-7, with D possibly TRBD1 on 6 matching bases. V shed 7 bases and J shed 1 base, with 11 bases lying between them. Looked up from germline, CDR1 is SEHNR and CDR2 is FQNEAQ (reference sequence). The CDR3 extends over 13 amino acids. CDR3 nucleotide sequence: TGTGCCAGCACCAGGGGTGAGTCCTACGAGCAGTACTTC. Translating gives CASTRGESYEQYF.

This clonotype was seen only a few times. This chain joins TRBV28 and TRBJ2-3, with D possibly TRBD2 on 6 matching bases. The germline CDR1 and CDR2 sequences are MDHEN and SYDVKM. This CDR3 spans 18 amino acids. V lost 8 bases to trimming and J lost 2 bases, with 26 bases between them. The CDR3 DNA follows: TGTGCCAGCCCTCCCCGAGGCGGGATCCGAAAATACACAGATACGCAGTATTTT. Translation gives CASPPRGGIRKYTDTQYF.

With respect to this clonotype: This could be a read error, since a much larger clone is one nucleotide away. The chain couples TRBV5-1 to TRBJ2-7, with 7 bases that match TRBD2. The CDR3 length is 15 residues. The J segment lost 3 bases and the V segment lost 7 bases, leaving 13 bases of the junction unmatched. Germline-derived CDR1 and CDR2 are SGHRS and YFSETQ. This CDR3 is CASRSPGREVYEQYF. In nucleotides, the CDR3 is TGCGCCAGCCGCAGTCCGGGACGGGAGGTCTACGAGCAGTACTTC.

This clonotype showed up just a few times. The rearrangement links TRBV24-1 to TRBJ2-1; 8 nucleotides match TRBD2. The germline gives CDR1 KGHDR, CDR2 SFDVKD. V lost 2 bases, J lost 3 bases, and 11 bases stayed unmatched. There are 18 residues in the CDR3. As DNA, the CDR3 is TGTGCCACCAGTGATTCGAGCTTTACTAGCGGAGTCTACAATGAGCAGTTCTTC. It yields the protein CATSDSSFTSGVYNEQFF.

In its sample, this clonotype was seen many times. The chain links TRBV30 to TRBJ2-5; no firm D call. V lost 5 bases, J lost 5 bases, and 18 bases lay in between. CDR3 size: 14 residues. Germline V CDR1 and CDR2: GTSNPN, SVGIG (reference sequence). The DNA of the CDR3 is TGTGCCTGGGCTATCGACATGTCTTCGGAGACCCAGTACTTC. Encoded protein: CAWAIDMSSETQYF. Using reference TRBV30 and TRBJ2-5 for the parts outside the CDR3, the full variable domain is SQTIHQWPATLVQPVGSPLSLECTVEGTSNPNLYWYRQAAGRGLQLLFYSVGIGQISSEVPQNLSASRPQDRQFILSSKKLLLSDSGFYLCAWAIDMSSETQYFGPGTRLLVL.

Only a few counts were recorded for this clonotype. This chain connects TRBV19 to TRBJ2-1; 11 positions match TRBD2. V shed 3 bases and J 2 bases; nucleotides not matched to a gene: 3. Per the germline V gene, CDR1 is LNHDA and CDR2 is SQIVND (reference sequence). The CDR3 runs to 16 residues. CDR3 protein: CASSMTSGAPYNEQFF. The CDR3 DNA follows: TGTGCCAGTAGTATGACTAGCGGGGCCCCCTACAATGAGCAGTTCTTC.

The gene calls are TRBV27 and TRBJ2-7, with TRBD2 matching over 9 bases. The CDR3 runs 15 residues. V lost 2 bases and J lost 2; bases outside the gene matches: 4. Per germline, CDR1 MNHEY and CDR2 SMNVEV (reference sequence). CDR3 sequence reads: CASSLGTSRTYEQYF. Here the CDR3 DNA reads TGTGCCAGCAGTTTAGGGACTAGCAGAACCTACGAGCAGTACTTC.

This clonotype came up many times. DNA for the CDR3: TGTGCCAGCAGTTATGACACAGATACGCAGTATTTT. Translated: CASSYDTDTQYF. The rearrangement joins TRBV6-2 or TRBV6-3 to TRBJ2-3, with D uncertain. Germline values: CDR1 MNHEY, CDR2 SVGEGT. V lost 3 bases and J 2 bases, leaving 3 bases between the germline ends. The CDR3 covers 12 residues.

V gene TRBV18 combines with J gene TRBJ2-5; D gene uncertain. The germline V gene encodes CDR1 KGHSH and CDR2 LQKENI. The CDR3 sequence is 13 residues long. V shed 2 bases and J shed 5 bases, with 9 bases lying between them. CDR3 amino acids: CASSPGNAETQYF. CDR3 bases: TGTGCCAGCTCACCAGGGAATGCGGAGACCCAGTACTTC.

This clonotype occurred many times. V usage is TRBV29-1 and J usage is TRBJ2-3; TRBD1 aligns across 11 bases. The V segment lost 5 bases and the J segment 3 bases; nucleotides outside the gene matches: 4. Looked up from germline, CDR1 is SQVTM and CDR2 is ANQGSEA. CDR3 length equals 14 residues. The CDR3, as DNA: TGCAGCGTTCGAGGGACAGGGGGGACAGATACGCAGTATTTT. Translated: CSVRGTGGTDTQYF.

This clonotype was observed at least ten times. V usage is TRBV29-1 and J usage is TRBJ2-6; D unresolved. The V end was cut by 4 bases, the J end by 0 bases, with 7 bases between. Germline lookup yields CDR1 SQVTM and CDR2 ANQGSEA. The CDR3 spans 14 residues. CDR3 in amino acids: CSVAANSGANVLTF. The CDR3 DNA reads TGCAGCGTTGCCGCGAACTCTGGGGCCAACGTCCTGACTTTC.

The rearrangement joins TRBV10-3 to TRBJ2-1; D perhaps matches TRBD1 (7 bases). The CDR3 extends over 12 amino acids. Germline V CDR1 and CDR2: ENHRY, SYGVKD. V lost 5 bases, J lost 10 bases, and 12 bases lay in between. CDR3 sequence: CAISPRGDEQFF. CDR3 DNA sequence: TGTGCCATCAGTCCCAGGGGGGACGAGCAGTTCTTC.

V and J are TRBV9 and TRBJ2-7, with a possible D match to TRBD1 (5 bases). The CDR3 totals 15 residues. Germline lookup yields CDR1 SGDLS and CDR2 YYNGEE. The V end lost 2 bases, the J end lost 0 bases, and 12 bases lay between the germline ends. This CDR3 reads CASSVQGNPSYEQYF. CDR3 DNA sequence: TGTGCCAGCAGCGTGCAGGGTAATCCCTCCTACGAGCAGTACTTC.

This clonotype has at least ten counts. V usage is TRBV28 and J usage is TRBJ2-2, with a tentative D call TRBD1 (7 bases). Trimming removed 5 bases from V and 4 bases from J, with 17 bases in between. This CDR3 region has 16 residues. Germline assignment: CDR1 MDHEN and CDR2 SYDVKM. CDR3 in amino acids: CASSATPGGITGELFF. The CDR3 DNA reads as TGTGCCAGCAGTGCTACTCCAGGGGGGATCACCGGGGAGCTGTTTTTT.

The chain is built from TRBV18 and TRBJ2-2; the match to TRBD1 covers 8 bases. The J segment lost 4 bases and the V segment lost 2 bases, leaving 9 bases of the junction unmatched. CDR3 length equals 17 residues. Germline V lookup: CDR1 KGHSH, CDR2 LQKENI. CDR3: CASSPDQQGVGTGELFF. The CDR3 bases are TGTGCCAGCTCACCAGATCAACAGGGGGTTGGCACCGGGGAGCTGTTTTTT.

This sequence joins TRBV7-9 and TRBJ2-7, with 13 bases that match TRBD2. This CDR3 contains 15 residues. The ends lost 5 bases at V and 6 bases at J; junction bases unmatched: 7. CDR1 and CDR2 (germline): SEHNR, FQNEAQ (reference sequence). In nucleotides, the CDR3 is TGTGCCAGCAGCCCGGGGGGACTAGCGGGACTCGAGCAGTACTTC. Amino acid sequence: CASSPGGLAGLEQYF.

This clonotype was observed a few times. J is TRBJ2-7 and V is TRBV4-1, with 9 bases fitting TRBD2. V was clipped by 0 bases and J by 1 base; unmatched bases: 1. Germline-derived CDR1 and CDR2 are MGHRA and YSYEKL. CDR3 length equals 15 residues. DNA of the CDR3: TGCGCCAGCAGCCAAGATCTAGCGGGATCCTACGAGCAGTACTTC. Translated: CASSQDLAGSYEQYF.

This clonotype was observed at least ten times. At one boundary the junction diverges from the germline segment, which might be a read error. The CDR3 region is CASSPTASAVQETQYF. CDR3 nucleotides: TGTGCTAGCAGCCCCACCGCGAGTGCAGTTCAAGAGACCCAGTACTTC. V is TRBV7-7 and J is TRBJ2-5; no firm D call. The germline CDR1 and CDR2 sequences are SSHAT and FNYEAQ (reference sequence). The CDR3 is 16 amino acids.